Below, 17 T cell receptor beta chains from the same sample are listed, as sequenced in a study of blood T cells in healthy people across ages. Primed by a sample-barcoded 5' primer and a J-beta primer mix, a second PCR proceeded for 7 to 11 cycles. One entry per CDR3 protein results from TCRdb running MiXCR on the 5' RACE reads. This table holds some 890,000 distinct CDR3 sequences, approximately 32% found once. This same sample was also part of a study on T cells of mothers and their children.

Sample: blood. These receptor sequences come from a middle-aged woman in good health.

Notes on this clonotype: Germline and junction disagree at one end, which may indicate a read error. The chain carries TRBV2 and TRBJ1-2, with no clear D. This CDR3 contains 12 residues. Looked up from germline, CDR1 is SNHLY and CDR2 is FYNNEI. For the CDR3, the DNA is TGTGCCGGCAGTGTTCTACCCGGTGGCTACACCTTC. Translation: CAGSVLPGGYTF.

The chain has TRBV12-3 or TRBV12-4 and TRBJ2-3; D may be TRBD1 or TRBD2 (6 bases each). Trimming cost V 5 bases and J 4 bases, with 13 bases left between them. The CDR3 spans 14 residues. CDR3 in DNA: TGTGCCAGCAGTCCGAGAGGGGGGCCAGATACGCAGTATTTT. This sequence encodes CASSPRGGPDTQYF.

V and J are TRBV27 and TRBJ1-1; no firm D call. The CDR3 sequence is 16 residues long. Germline V gene data show CDR1 as MNHEY and CDR2 as SMNVEV (reference sequence). The V gene lost 5 bases and the J gene lost 6 bases, with 22 bases spanning the gap. The CDR3 bases are TGTGCCAGCAGTAAGTCGCATCCGGCGGTCTCCCCTGAAGCTTTCTTT. Protein: CASSKSHPAVSPEAFF.

The rearrangement uses TRBV4-1 and TRBJ2-5; D is possibly TRBD2 (5 bases). With the DNA end fitting TRBJ2-7 better, the J assignment may be wrong. Germline lookup yields CDR1 MGHRA and CDR2 YSYEKL. CDR3 length equals 15 residues. The CDR3 DNA sequence: TGCGCCAGCAGCCAAGTAGAAGAGGGTATCAACGAGCAGTACTTC. Protein sequence: CASSQVEEGINEQYF.

CDR3 amino acids: CASTLWEGSTEAFF. CDR3 nucleotides: TGTGCCAGCACCCTCTGGGAGGGTAGCACTGAAGCTTTCTTT. J is TRBJ1-1 and V is TRBV6-2 or TRBV6-3; D not resolved. V was cut by 7 bases and J by 4 bases, with 16 bases left in between. The CDR3 loop spans 14 amino acids. Germline V gene sequence: CDR1 MNHEY, CDR2 SVGEGT.

As for this clonotype: A much more abundant neighbour one base away suggests this may be a read error. The chain joins TRBV7-2 to TRBJ2-7; 9 bases match TRBD1. Germline V CDR1 and CDR2: SGHTA, FQGNSA. CDR3 length: 15 residues. V trimming: 6 bases; J trimming: 3 bases; junction bases outside the gene matches: 9. The CDR3 DNA follows: TGTGCCAGCAGTCGTGCGGGACAGGGATACTACGAGCAGTACTTC. Protein: CASSRAGQGYYEQYF. The variable domain in full, with the rest retrieved from reference TRBV7-2 and TRBJ2-7, is GAGVSQSPSNKVTEKGKDVELRCDPISGHTALYWYRQSLGQGLEFLIYFQGNSAPDKSGLPSDRFSAERTGGSVSTLTIQRTQQEDSAVYLCASSRAGQGYYEQYFGPGTRLTVT.

In its sample, this clonotype was seen many times. The rearrangement uses TRBV7-9 and TRBJ2-7; no reliable D call. V dropped 6 bases and J dropped 3 bases, with 6 bases sitting between them. Germline V gene lookup returns CDR1 SEHNR and CDR2 FQNEAQ (reference sequence). The CDR3 runs 11 residues. The CDR3 loop reads CASSSNYEQYF. CDR3 nucleotide sequence: TGTGCCAGCAGTTCCAACTACGAGCAGTACTTC.

Many counts were recorded for this clonotype. The genes are TRBV15 and TRBJ1-2, with D perhaps matching TRBD1 (5 bases). CDR3 size: 13 residues. V was pared by 4 bases and J by 7 bases, with 13 bases between. Per germline, CDR1 LNHNV and CDR2 YYDKDF (reference sequence). In DNA, the CDR3 is TGTGCCACCAGCAAGGCCAGGGCTAGTGGCTACACCTTC. As protein: CATSKARASGYTF.

This clonotype has at least ten counts. The chain links TRBV19 to TRBJ2-1; D gene unclear. Germline CDR1 LNHDA, CDR2 SQIVND (reference sequence). V lost 9 bases, J lost 8 bases, and 14 bases lay in between. This CDR3 contains 12 residues. Here the CDR3 DNA reads TGTGCCAGCAGACGAGGTGGGGATGAGCAGTTCTTC. As protein: CASRRGGDEQFF.

This clonotype has ten or more counts. The chain recombines TRBV20-1 with TRBJ2-1; D possibly corresponds to TRBD2 (5 bases). CDR1 is DFQATT, CDR2 SNEGSKA, per germline (reference sequence). The CDR3 sequence is 18 residues long. Trimming removed 6 bases from V and 0 bases from J, with 24 bases in between. The CDR3 loop reads CSAHWRASDVSSYNEQFF. CDR3 sequence (DNA): TGCAGTGCCCATTGGCGGGCCTCGGACGTAAGCTCCTACAATGAGCAGTTCTTC.

At least ten counts were recorded for this clonotype. The CDR3 DNA reads TGCGCCAGCCGACAGGGACTCCAAGAGACCCAGTACTTC. Protein: CASRQGLQETQYF. The chain is built from TRBV5-1 and TRBJ2-5, with D perhaps TRBD1 (7 bases). Germline CDR1 is SGHRS and CDR2 is YFSETQ. The CDR3 runs 13 residues. Trimming left V 7 bases short and J 1 base short, with 11 bases between.

This clonotype was seen at least ten times. The V gene is TRBV10-3, the J gene TRBJ2-5, with a possible D match to TRBD1 (6 bases). The CDR3 totals 13 residues. In germline, CDR1 is ENHRY, CDR2 SYGVKD. V lost 4 bases and J lost 2, with 8 bases in between. For the CDR3, the DNA is TGTGCCATCAGTGGGACAGCTCAAGAGACCCAGTACTTC. Protein product: CAISGTAQETQYF.

As concerns this clonotype: Given a much more abundant clone one base away, this may be a read error. In DNA form, the CDR3 reads TGTGCCAGCAGTTCGAGGGGAAAGCGCGAGCAGTACTTC. As protein: CASSSRGKREQYF. The chain uses TRBV28 and TRBJ2-1; D may match TRBD1 or TRBD2 (5 bases each). The J call could be wrong; TRBJ2-7 is a better fit for the DNA end. The length of the CDR3 is 13 residues. Germline assignment: CDR1 MDHEN and CDR2 SYDVKM.

This clonotype was seen at least ten times. The junction does not match germline at one end; this may be a read error. Written as DNA, the CDR3 is TGTGCCAGTTCACAAGGGCTCAGAGAGACCCAGTACTTC. Protein sequence: CASSQGLRETQYF. The rearrangement joins TRBV18 to TRBJ2-5; D not resolved. Germline CDR1 is KGHSH and CDR2 is LQKENI. CDR3 length: 13 amino acids.

The sample holds many counts of this clonotype. V gene TRBV24-1 combines with J gene TRBJ2-7; 9 bases are a match to TRBD1. Germline V gives CDR1 KGHDR, CDR2 SFDVKD. The ends lost 2 bases at V and 0 bases at J; junction bases unmatched: 4. This CDR3 has 16 residues. DNA of the CDR3: TGTGCCACCAGTGATTGGGACAGGGACGGCTCCTACGAGCAGTACTTC. Translation gives CATSDWDRDGSYEQYF.

This clonotype was detected ten times or more. The chain's CDR3 is CASTPNTEAFF. CDR3 in DNA: TGTGCCAGCACCCCGAACACTGAAGCTTTCTTT. This chain connects TRBV7-2 to TRBJ1-1; D is ambiguous. Trimming took off 7 bases at V and 1 base at J, with 4 bases between the two ends. Germline CDR1 reads SGHTA; CDR2 reads FQGNSA. CDR3 size: 11 residues.

This clonotype was seen a handful of times. The J gene is TRBJ1-2, the V gene TRBV7-9; D not resolved. The germline V gene has CDR1 SEHNR and CDR2 FQNEAQ (reference sequence). The V gene lost 0 bases and the J gene lost 8 bases, with 10 bases spanning the gap. There are 13 residues in the CDR3. CDR3 nucleotides: TGTGCCAGCAGCTTAGCCGGACTGGAGGGCTACACCTTC. Its translation: CASSLAGLEGYTF.